This T cell receptor beta chain appears in the sequencing data of a study of vaccination and CD4 T cells after COVID-19. The wider study: Ranging from 14 to 241, the interval between dose two and post-vaccine sampling had a median of about 76 days.

Regarding this clonotype: Antigen unknown.

Treatment noted: approximately 11-day PBMC culture with coronavirus spike peptide pools or control peptides (ViraFEST assay). The V end lost 6 bases, the J end lost 1 base, and 10 bases lay between the germline ends. In germline, CDR1 is DFQATT, CDR2 SNEGSKA (reference sequence). CDR3 length: 12 amino acids. Cultured CD4+ T cell DNA underwent sequencing with the Oncomine TCR Beta short-read assay. MiXCR, applied by TCRdb to the PCR reads, yields one record per CDR3 protein. The sample carries around 21,000 distinct CDR3 sequences, 55% recorded once. Regarding the study as a whole: SARS-CoV-2-reactive clonotypes rose nonsignificantly, with the median going from about 20 to 38.

The gene calls are TRBV20-1 and TRBJ2-7; D is ambiguous. This TCR came from a human donor who had recovered from COVID-19. Material: CD4+ T cells from blood, cultured in vitro. The CDR3 loop is CSAVLGSYEQYF. DNA of the CDR3: TGCAGTGCAGTTTTGGGTTCCTACGAGCAGTACTTC.